Included here is one T cell receptor beta chain sequence, with context. Antigen unknown. This was the immunoSEQ version 4 assay in survey mode. This table comes from immunoSEQ multiplex PCR, and its TCRdb copy is limited to in-frame clones, with some not included. There are around 40,000 clones in the sample; about 87% occur only once, and approximately 0.45% lies in the top ten. The sample originates from a study of persistence of HIV-infected CD4 T cells. Anti-CD3/anti-CD28 beads served as a nonspecific positive control stimulus. Sorting selected CD4+ T cells upregulating both CD40 ligand and CD69. The germline V gene has CDR1 SGHRS and CDR2 YFSETQ. This CDR3 spans 13 amino acids. V was trimmed by 2 bases and J by 3 bases, leaving 9 bases between them.

The source of this sequence is an adult woman with HIV who was CMV-seropositive. This sequence joins TRBV5-1 and TRBJ2-7; no definite D call. Here the sequenced sample was CD4+ T cells sorted from PBMCs after approximately 20-hour stimulation, taken from a patient who received antiretroviral therapy. The chain's CDR3 is CASSFQGIYEQYF. DNA of the CDR3: TGCGCCAGCAGCTTCCAAGGGATCTACGAGCAGTACTTC. The variable domain in full, with the rest retrieved from reference TRBV5-1 and TRBJ2-7, is KAGVTQTPRYLIKTRGQQVTLSCSPISGHRSVSWYQQTPGQGLQFLFEYFSETQRNKGNFPGRFSGRQFSNSRSEMNVSTLELGDSALYLCASSFQGIYEQYFGPGTRLTVT.